A single sample is the source of the 24 T cell receptor beta chains below, sequenced in a study of T cells in Graves' hyperthyroidism and ophthalmopathy. It was RNA transcripts that yielded the amplified TCR beta CDR3 regions. The TCR CDR3 was amplified in a first-round RT-PCR using the HTBI primer set. Each CDR3 protein gets one entry after TCRdb re-called the multiplex PCR reads with MiXCR. The sample comprises about 500,000 distinct CDR3 sequences, around 43% of which are singletons, and around 47% rests with the top ten. The sample consisted of peripheral blood or thyroid tissue (not recorded which). The receptors here all came from an adult woman with Graves' disease, either hyperthyroidism or ophthalmopathy (not recorded which).

The chain recombines TRBV9 with TRBJ1-4; D might be TRBD1 (6 bases). Between the trimmed V and J ends, which lost 3 bases and 6 bases, there was a span of 12 bases. This CDR3 has 14 amino acids. CDR1 and CDR2 from the germline V gene are SGDLS and YYNGEE. In DNA, the CDR3 is TGTGCCAGCAGCGGCCCGGGACACCATGAAAAACTGTTTTTT. As protein: CASSGPGHHEKLFF. The variable domain in full, completed from reference TRBV9 and TRBJ1-4, reads DSGVTQTPKHLITATGQRVTLRCSPRSGDLSVYWYQQSLDQGLQFLIQYYNGEERAKGNILERFSAQQFPDLHSELNLSSLELGDSALYFCASSGPGHHEKLFFGSGTQLSVL.

This chain uses TRBV24-1 with TRBJ2-7; 11 positions match TRBD1. This CDR3 is built from 12 residues. The trim removed 10 bases at V and 6 bases at J, leaving 4 bases unmatched. Germline CDR1 KGHDR, CDR2 SFDVKD. CDR3 in DNA: TGTGCCACGTCCGGGACAGGGGGCGAGCAGTACTTC. It is translated as CATSGTGGEQYF.

The chain links TRBV20-1 to TRBJ1-1; D perhaps matches TRBD1 (5 bases). Trimming took off 0 bases at V and 6 bases at J, with 11 bases between the two ends. CDR3 length: 13 amino acids. Looked up from germline, CDR1 is DFQATT and CDR2 is SNEGSKA (reference sequence). CDR3 protein: CSARDGGDAEAFF. The CDR3 DNA reads TGCAGTGCTAGAGATGGAGGGGACGCTGAAGCTTTCTTT.

There are a few counts of this clonotype. This chain links TRBV20-1 with TRBJ1-6; 9 nucleotides align to TRBD1. Germline V gene data show CDR1 as DFQATT and CDR2 as SNEGSKA (reference sequence). Losses at the gene ends were 6 bases for V and 10 bases for J; bases not matched to a gene: 10. CDR3 size: 14 residues. CDR3 DNA: TGCAGTGCAAATCCCGGGACAGGGTTGTCACCCCTCCACTTT. Its protein is CSANPGTGLSPLHF.

This clonotype was counted a single time. V gene TRBV2 combines with J gene TRBJ2-5, with a tentative D call TRBD2 (5 bases). The CDR3 has 15 residues. Trimming removed 6 bases from V and 4 bases from J, with 18 bases in between. Germline loops: CDR1 SNHLY, CDR2 FYNNEI. The CDR3 here is CASRNPEGLGETQYF. The CDR3 coding sequence is TGTGCCAGCAGAAATCCCGAGGGATTGGGAGAGACCCAGTACTTC. The full variable domain, with the rest looked up from reference TRBV2 and TRBJ2-5, is EPEVTQTPSHQVTQMGQEVILRCVPISNHLYFYWYRQILGQKVEFLVSFYNNEISEKSEIFDDQFSVERPDGSNFTLKIRSTKLEDSAMYFCASRNPEGLGETQYFGPGTRLLVL.

This chain links TRBV2 with TRBJ1-2; possibly TRBD1 for D (5 bases). Between the trimmed V and J ends, which lost 5 bases and 4 bases, there was a span of 14 bases. There are 14 residues in the CDR3. Germline assignment: CDR1 SNHLY and CDR2 FYNNEI. The DNA of the CDR3 is TGTGCCAGCAGTATAAACGGGGGGTCCTATGGCTACACCTTC. Its translation is CASSINGGSYGYTF.

This clonotype occurred once. The genes are TRBV10-3 and TRBJ2-3, with 9 bases lining up with TRBD2. CDR1 and CDR2 from the germline V gene are ENHRY and SYGVKD. J lost 5 bases, V lost 8 bases, and 5 bases had no gene match. The CDR3 contains 13 residues. The CDR3 DNA follows: TGTGCCATCGCGGGACTAGCAGGAGATACGCAGTATTTT. It yields the protein CAIAGLAGDTQYF.

The V gene is TRBV20-1, the J gene TRBJ2-7; D is undetermined. Germline-derived CDR1 and CDR2 are DFQATT and SNEGSKA (reference sequence). The V gene lost 0 bases and the J gene lost 2 bases, with 14 bases spanning the gap. The CDR3 runs 15 residues. Here the CDR3 DNA reads TGCAGTGCTAGAGATCTCGGTATAGGGACCTACGAGCAGTACTTC. It codes for CSARDLGIGTYEQYF.

This clonotype was recorded at least ten times. The chain recombines TRBV7-2 with TRBJ2-5, with TRBD2 identical over 10 bases. In germline, CDR1 is SGHTA, CDR2 FQGNSA. The CDR3 sequence is 15 residues long. J lost 5 bases, V lost 2 bases, and 5 bases had no gene match. The CDR3 bases are TGTGCCAGCAGCTTAAGCGGGAGGGCATGGGAGACCCAGTACTTC. Translation: CASSLSGRAWETQYF.

Ten or more counts support this clonotype. The chain combines TRBV5-1 with TRBJ1-1; D unresolved. Trimming removed 0 bases at V and 2 bases at J, with 8 bases between. The CDR3 spans 14 residues. Germline V CDR1 and CDR2: SGHRS, YFSETQ. The CDR3 loop is CASSLGQANTEAFF. The CDR3 DNA is TGCGCCAGCAGCTTGGGGCAGGCTAACACTGAAGCTTTCTTT.

Written as DNA, the CDR3 is TGTGCCAGCAGCTTAGATTCTCGGGAGCCCTATGGCTACACCTTC. This encodes CASSLDSREPYGYTF. The chain employs TRBV11-2 and TRBJ1-2; D gene unclear. The germline V and J ends were trimmed by 0 bases and 4 bases, with 12 bases remaining between them. Germline V gene sequence: CDR1 SGHAT, CDR2 FQNNGV. The CDR3 sequence is 15 residues long.

This clonotype came up a few times. The chain combines TRBV7-2 with TRBJ2-1, with D tentatively TRBD1 (6 bases). The CDR3 is 14 residues long. V lost 1 base to trimming and J lost 10 bases, with 14 bases between them. Looked up from germline, CDR1 is SGHTA and CDR2 is FQGNSA. DNA for the CDR3: TGTGCCAGCAGCTTAGAGAACAGGGATTCGGAGCAGTTCTTC. Translating gives CASSLENRDSEQFF.

The V gene is TRBV13, the J gene TRBJ1-1, with 9 bases fitting TRBD1. V lost 11 bases, J lost 3 bases, and 4 bases stayed unmatched. Germline V lookup: CDR1 PRHDT, CDR2 FYEKMQ (reference sequence). This CDR3 is built from 12 residues. The CDR3 region has the DNA TGTGCCCTGGGACAGGGCTACACTGAAGCTTTCTTT. It encodes CALGQGYTEAFF.

The chain combines TRBV11-2 with TRBJ1-6; 7 bases are a match to TRBD1. CDR1 SGHAT and CDR2 FQNNGV come from the germline V gene. The CDR3 has 14 amino acids. V was clipped by 5 bases and J by 9 bases; unmatched bases: 7. CDR3 nucleotide sequence: TGTGCCAGCAGCACCGGGACAGATATTTCACCCCTCCACTTT. Translation gives CASSTGTDISPLHF.

Concerning this clonotype: A read error is likely, as this CDR3 ends without the conserved phenylalanine or tryptophan. The chain couples TRBV12-3 or TRBV12-4 to TRBJ2-2; D is ambiguous. The CDR3 contains 15 residues. V lost 3 bases, J lost 1 base, and 9 bases lay in between. The CDR3 DNA reads TGTGCCAGCAGTTTTAGTCGCCTGAACACCGGGGAGCTGTTTCTT. Translation gives CASSFSRLNTGELFL.

This clonotype has more than one count but fewer than ten. CDR3 DNA: TGTGCCAGCAGTGCCCCGGACAGGACTAGGCAGTTCTTC. It translates to CASSAPDRTRQFF. The chain employs TRBV7-9 and TRBJ2-1; D tentatively fits TRBD1 or TRBD2 (7 bases each). Deletions cut 6 bases from V and 12 bases from J, with 18 bases between. The CDR3 is 13 residues long. Germline V CDR1 and CDR2: SEHNR, FQNEAQ (reference sequence).

This chain uses TRBV28 with TRBJ1-2; D is undetermined. V was cut by 6 bases and J by 4 bases, with 12 bases left in between. Germline V lookup: CDR1 MDHEN, CDR2 SYDVKM. The CDR3 covers 13 residues. The CDR3 DNA reads TGTGCCAGCAGAACCAGCGTAATCTATGGCTACACCTTC. It encodes CASRTSVIYGYTF.

J is TRBJ2-5 and V is TRBV7-9, with 7 bases identical to TRBD2. Germline V gene sequence: CDR1 SEHNR, CDR2 FQNEAQ (reference sequence). This CDR3 contains 14 residues. V gave up 6 bases and J gave up 2 bases; unmatched junction bases: 6. The CDR3 sequence is CASSLRAGQETQYF. The CDR3 nucleotides are TGTGCCAGCAGTTTGCGAGCGGGACAAGAGACCCAGTACTTC.

There are many counts of this clonotype. The rearrangement joins TRBV6-6 to TRBJ1-5; maybe TRBD1 (5 bases). The CDR3 has 16 amino acids. The germline V gene encodes CDR1 MNHNY and CDR2 SVGAGI (reference sequence). The ends were cut back, 5 bases at V and 6 bases at J, with 20 bases in the middle. The CDR3 is CASSRAEGPLGQPQHF. CDR3 nucleotides: TGTGCCAGCAGTCGAGCAGAGGGGCCCCTAGGTCAGCCCCAGCATTTT.

This clonotype was observed at least ten times. V and J are TRBV6-2 or TRBV6-3 and TRBJ1-6, with 7 nucleotides matching TRBD1. The germline gives CDR1 MNHEY, CDR2 SVGEGT. V was pared by 5 bases and J by 7 bases, with 11 bases of the junction left unmatched. This CDR3 comprises 16 residues. Here the CDR3 DNA reads TGTGCCAGCAGTGCTACCGGGGGACAGAGGAATTCACCCCTCCACTTT. Amino acid sequence: CASSATGGQRNSPLHF.

The V call is TRBV29-1, the J call TRBJ1-2; the match to TRBD1 covers 7 bases. This CDR3 spans 10 amino acids. Germline lookup yields CDR1 SQVTM and CDR2 ANQGSEA. V gave up 6 bases and J gave up 8 bases; unmatched junction bases: 3. The CDR3 DNA is TGCAGCGTGGAGACAGGGGGCTACACCTTC. It is translated as CSVETGGYTF.

The chain is built from TRBV19 and TRBJ2-2, with D perhaps TRBD2 (5 bases). CDR1 LNHDA and CDR2 SQIVND come from the germline V gene (reference sequence). The CDR3 runs to 14 residues. V lost 3 bases and J lost 2, with 7 bases in between. CDR3 sequence (DNA): TGTGCCAGTAGTATTCGGGGTAACACCGGGGAGCTGTTTTTT. Translating it yields CASSIRGNTGELFF.

There are many counts of this clonotype. The CDR3 reads CSVVRGRGEQYF. Here the CDR3 DNA reads TGCAGCGTTGTGAGGGGGCGAGGGGAGCAGTACTTC. This chain uses TRBV29-1 with TRBJ2-7, with 7 bases identical to TRBD1. With 4 bases clipped from V and 7 bases from J, the junction kept 7 bases outside the gene matches. This CDR3 region has 12 residues. CDR1 is SQVTM, CDR2 ANQGSEA, per germline.

About this clonotype: Given the absence of the conserved phenylalanine or tryptophan at the CDR3 end, a read error is likely. The DNA is omitted, as the CDR3 cannot be located on it reliably, and the CDR3 follows TCRdb's listing. The chain uses TRBV10-1 and TRBJ1-6. Germline values: CDR1 WNHNN, CDR2 SYGVQD (reference sequence). The CDR3 comprises 8 residues, both ends counted. CDR3 amino acids: CASSESPS.